The rows below give T cell receptor beta chains drawn from one sample of a study of OX40 agonist ivuxolimab in advanced cancers. Using immunoSEQ multiplex PCR, the repertoire was profiled, and TCRdb retains in-frame clones only, with some absent. The sample consists of roughly 100,000 clones, about 85% of them appearing once. Here the sequenced sample was CD4+ or CD8+ T cells sorted from blood, taken in a trial of the OX40 agonist ivuxolimab. The source is an adult with an advanced solid tumor such as melanoma, head and neck, liver or kidney cancer. CDR3s include the opening cysteine and the closing phenylalanine or tryptophan. A D gene is named only where the DNA matches it firmly. Rows give clone size only sometimes, using once, few, many, or a class for an expanded clone.

clone size,CDR3 length,J gene,D gene,V gene,CDR3 protein,CDR3 DNA
once,12,TRBJ2-7,-,TRBV23-1,CASRHFSHEQYF,TGCGCCAGCAGACACTTCAGTCACGAGCAGTACTTC
-,16,TRBJ2-2,TRBD2,TRBV5-1,CASSFPSGANTGELFF,TGCGCCAGCAGCTTTCCTAGCGGAGCGAACACCGGGGAGCTGTTTTTT
-,14,TRBJ1-5,-,TRBV27,CASRRYQGNQPQHF,TGTGCCAGTCGTAGGTACCAGGGCAATCAGCCCCAGCATTTT
once,16,TRBJ2-7,TRBD2,TRBV6-5,CASSYTGTSGSYEQYF,TGTGCCAGCAGTTACACCGGGACTAGCGGCTCCTACGAGCAGTACTTC
few,15,TRBJ2-1,TRBD2,TRBV10-1,CASSETSGRYNEQFF,TGCGCCAGCAGTGAAACTAGCGGGAGGTACAATGAGCAGTTCTTC
-,14,TRBJ2-3,-,TRBV18,CASSPGRSTDTQYF,TGTGCCAGCTCACCGGGGAGAAGCACAGATACGCAGTATTTT
-,14,TRBJ2-1,-,TRBV9,CASSVGGGHSEQFF,TGTGCCAGCAGCGTAGGGGGCGGACACAGTGAGCAGTTCTTC
-,10,TRBJ1-1,-,TRBV2,CASSEAGKEF,TGTGCCAGCAGTGAAGCGGGTAAAGAGTTT
-,15,TRBJ1-1,-,TRBV4-1,CASSQDRQETGLAFF,TGCGCCAGCAGCCAAGATCGGCAGGAGACAGGCCTAGCTTTCTTT
-,12,TRBJ2-5,-,TRBV27,CASGMSGETQYF,TGTGCCAGCGGGATGTCGGGAGAGACCCAGTACTTC
-,15,TRBJ2-1,TRBD2,TRBV5-1,CASSMRLAVNNEQFF,TGCGCCAGCAGCATGAGACTAGCGGTTAACAATGAGCAGTTCTTC
-,14,TRBJ2-1,-,TRBV7-6,CASSLAGGHNEQFF,TGTGCCAGCAGCTTAGCGGGAGGCCACAATGAGCAGTTCTTC
-,16,TRBJ1-5,-,TRBV27,CASTPLGTGPNQPQHF,TGTGCCAGCACTCCCCTCGGGACCGGGCCCAATCAGCCCCAGCATTTT
-,16,TRBJ1-4,-,TRBV28,CASSFLGRRTNEKLFF,TGTGCCAGCTCCTTCTTAGGGCGGCGAACTAATGAAAAACTGTTTTTT
-,13,TRBJ2-7,-,TRBV7-8,CASSLTGLGEQYF,TGTGCCAGCAGCCTTACAGGGTTGGGGGAGCAGTACTTC
-,14,TRBJ2-7,-,TRBV4-2,CASSQGARENEQYF,TGTGCCAGCAGCCAAGGGGCGAGGGAGAACGAGCAGTACTTC
-,15,TRBJ2-7,-,TRBV19,CASSIGGTMGYEQYF,TGTGCCAGTAGTATAGGCGGAACCATGGGGTACGAGCAGTACTTC
-,13,TRBJ1-2,-,TRBV6-5,CASSISRSYGYTF,TGTGCCAGCAGTATTAGCAGGAGCTATGGCTACACCTTC
-,16,TRBJ2-4,-,TRBV19,CASSIHDRIAKNIQYF,TGTGCCAGTAGTATACACGACAGGATAGCCAAAAACATTCAGTACTTC
few,16,TRBJ1-5,-,TRBV21-1,CASRIRDREISQPQHF,TGTGCCAGCAGGATCCGGGACAGGGAGATAAGTCAGCCCCAGCATTTT
-,13,TRBJ1-1,-,TRBV7-9,CASSSPGGSRAFF,TGTGCCAGCAGCTCTCCCGGAGGGTCGAGGGCTTTCTTT
-,15,TRBJ2-5,-,TRBV7-9,CASSPQGRIGGTQYF,TGTGCCAGCAGCCCCCAAGGCAGGATCGGCGGGACCCAGTACTTC
-,13,TRBJ1-1,-,TRBV11-3,CASSSSQGAEAFF,TGTGCCAGCAGCTCGTCACAGGGAGCTGAAGCTTTCTTT
-,18,TRBJ2-2,TRBD2,TRBV27,CASTVSGTQELATGELFF,TGTGCCAGCACCGTTAGCGGGACACAGGAATTAGCCACCGGGGAGCTGTTTTTT
few,15,TRBJ1-1,TRBD1,TRBV28,CASSSQGAVYSEAFF,TGTGCCAGCAGTTCCCAGGGGGCGGTGTATTCTGAAGCTTTCTTT
-,15,TRBJ1-4,-,TRBV15,CATDTKTGHNEKLFF,TGTGCCACCGACACGAAGACGGGACACAATGAAAAACTGTTTTTT
-,16,TRBJ2-2,TRBD1,TRBV2,CASLRDRESNTGELFF,TGTGCCAGTCTCCGGGACAGGGAGTCAAACACCGGGGAGCTGTTTTTT
-,18,TRBJ2-1,TRBD2,TRBV18,CASSPPITSGRARREQFF,TGTGCCAGCTCACCACCGATCACTAGCGGGAGGGCCCGCCGTGAGCAGTTCTTC
-,17,TRBJ2-5,TRBD2,TRBV4-1,CASSPRGGRGGQETQYF,TGCGCCAGCAGCCCTAGGGGCGGGAGGGGTGGACAAGAGACCCAGTACTTC
-,15,TRBJ1-3,-,TRBV6-4,CASSEEGGSGNTIYF,TGTGCCAGCAGTGAAGAGGGGGGATCTGGAAACACCATATATTTT
-,14,TRBJ1-2,-,TRBV7-8,CASSLRGANYGYTF,TGTGCCAGCAGCTTACGCGGAGCTAACTATGGCTACACCTTC
-,15,TRBJ2-7,TRBD1,TRBV7-9,CASSPGQGFFYEQYF,TGTGCCAGCAGCCCTGGACAGGGATTTTTCTACGAGCAGTACTTC
-,16,TRBJ1-4,TRBD1,TRBV4-1,CASSQDRAGGREKLFF,TGCGCCAGCAGCCAAGATCGGGCAGGGGGCAGGGAAAAACTGTTTTTT
-,13,TRBJ2-6,-,TRBV5-4,CASNPSPSNVLTF,TGTGCCAGCAACCCTTCTCCCAGCAACGTCCTGACTTTC
-,15,TRBJ2-2,-,TRBV7-9,CASSLAGANTGELFF,TGTGCCAGCAGCTTAGCAGGAGCTAACACCGGGGAGCTGTTTTTT
once,17,TRBJ2-2,-,TRBV11-3,CASSSDFSGERTGELFF,TGTGCCAGCAGCTCGGATTTTTCCGGGGAGCGGACCGGGGAGCTGTTTTTT
-,16,TRBJ2-7,-,TRBV27,CASMFVRQGRSYEQYF,TGTGCCAGCATGTTTGTTAGGCAGGGCCGCTCCTACGAGCAGTACTTC
few,13,TRBJ1-1,-,TRBV27,CASSFSIEAEAFF,TGTGCCAGCAGTTTTTCCATAGAGGCTGAAGCTTTCTTT
few,15,TRBJ2-2,-,TRBV5-1,CASSLEGGLAGELFF,TGCGCCAGCAGCTTGGAGGGGGGGCTGGCCGGGGAGCTGTTTTTT
-,12,TRBJ2-2,-,TRBV6-5,CASRPRTGELFF,TGTGCCAGCAGGCCAAGAACCGGGGAGCTGTTTTTT
few,15,TRBJ2-2,TRBD2,TRBV5-1,CASSFLAGVSGELFF,TGCGCCAGCAGCTTTCTAGCGGGAGTTTCAGGGGAGCTGTTTTTT
once,15,TRBJ1-5,-,TRBV5-8,CASSFFVRGNQPQHF,TGTGCCAGCAGCTTTTTTGTCCGTGGAAATCAGCCCCAGCATTTT